The 23 T cell receptor beta chains below come from one sample, sequenced in a study of human T cells and chemical hapten exposure. The time point was: pre-sensitization, week 0. The treatment denotes: therapeutic diphenylcyclopropenone sensitization with weekly scalp DPC. MiXCR, applied by TCRdb to the RACE reads, yields one record per CDR3 protein. The repertoire includes around 350,000 distinct CDR3 sequences, approximately 5% of them detected once, and about 7.7% sits in the top ten. The starting material was whole blood, obtained in connection with sensitization to the hapten diphenylcyclopropenone (DPC). The source of these receptors is a woman aged 18 to 35 with alopecia areata. Some clones in this sample may be carry-over from other donors' samples.

This clonotype was observed many times. The CDR3 DNA reads as TGTGCCAGCAGTTTTCCAGGCTATAATTCACCCCTCCACTTT. Protein: CASSFPGYNSPLHF. The rearrangement links TRBV12-3 or TRBV12-4 to TRBJ1-6; D is unresolved. The germline V and J ends were trimmed by 3 bases and 3 bases, with 6 bases remaining between them. The CDR3 has 14 amino acids.

This clonotype was detected a few times. In nucleotides, the CDR3 is TGTGCCAGCAGCGGGACGCGGAATCAGCCCCAGCATTTT. This sequence encodes CASSGTRNQPQHF. The rearrangement links TRBV28 to TRBJ1-5; a weak D match, TRBD1 (5 bases). V lost 6 bases and J lost 4, with 10 bases in between. Germline values: CDR1 MDHEN, CDR2 SYDVKM. This CDR3 region has 13 residues.

This clonotype showed up many times. The rearrangement uses TRBV29-1 and TRBJ2-3, with 12 bases matching TRBD1. CDR3 length: 14 residues. Per germline, CDR1 SQVTM and CDR2 ANQGSEA. V gave up 6 bases and J gave up 5 bases; unmatched junction bases: 6. This chain's CDR3 is CSVGTGGWKDTQYF. The CDR3 region has the DNA TGCAGCGTAGGGACAGGGGGCTGGAAAGATACGCAGTATTTT.

This clonotype appeared a few times. The chain has TRBV4-1 and TRBJ2-7; D not resolved. Germline V gives CDR1 MGHRA, CDR2 YSYEKL. The CDR3 has 12 residues. V shed 3 bases and J shed 3 bases, with 6 bases lying between them. The CDR3 DNA is TGCGCCAGCAGCCATCCCGACTACGAGCAGTACTTC. Translating gives CASSHPDYEQYF.

This clonotype has a handful of counts. This chain links TRBV25-1 with TRBJ2-2; 8 bases match TRBD2. This CDR3 has 16 amino acids. Trimming removed 4 bases from V and 5 bases from J; junction bases left unmatched: 9. Germline V CDR1 and CDR2: MGHDK, SYGVNS. The CDR3 sequence is CASSGFTGTRTGELFF. The CDR3 nucleotides are TGTGCCAGCAGTGGATTCACCGGGACTAGAACCGGGGAGCTGTTTTTT.

This clonotype was counted many times. J is TRBJ2-7 and V is TRBV10-3; weak D call: TRBD1 (6 bases). V lost 7 bases and J 6 bases, leaving 19 bases between the germline ends. The CDR3 is 14 residues long. Germline V gene data show CDR1 as ENHRY and CDR2 as SYGVKD. The CDR3 is CAIKDDRTYGEQYF. CDR3 in DNA: TGTGCCATCAAAGACGACAGGACTTATGGCGAGCAGTACTTC.

This clonotype has ten or more counts. The chain uses TRBV28 and TRBJ2-4, with no clear D. This CDR3 has 16 residues. The germline V gene encodes CDR1 MDHEN and CDR2 SYDVKM. The V gene lost 6 bases and the J gene lost 0 bases, with 15 bases spanning the gap. This CDR3 reads CASSPVGYLAKNIQYF. CDR3 nucleotides: TGTGCCAGCAGCCCGGTTGGGTATCTAGCCAAAAACATTCAGTACTTC.

This clonotype has ten or more counts. The J gene is TRBJ1-5, the V gene TRBV15; D is unclear. The CDR3 is 15 amino acids. The germline V gene encodes CDR1 LNHNV and CDR2 YYDKDF (reference sequence). V lost 4 bases, J lost 0 bases, and 10 bases lay in between. The CDR3 sequence is CATSISGNSNQPQHF. CDR3 sequence (DNA): TGTGCCACCAGCATCAGCGGGAATAGCAATCAGCCCCAGCATTTT.

This clonotype was counted a few times. V is TRBV15 and J is TRBJ1-3; 7 nucleotides agree with TRBD1. CDR3 length: 16 amino acids. CDR1 and CDR2 (germline): LNHNV, YYDKDF (reference sequence). V was clipped by 1 base and J by 0 bases; unmatched bases: 3. In DNA, the CDR3 is TGTGCCACCAGCAGAGTGACAGGGACCTCTGGAAACACCATATATTTT. Its translation is CATSRVTGTSGNTIYF.

The V call is TRBV12-3 or TRBV12-4, the J call TRBJ1-2; no reliable D call. This CDR3 is built from 9 residues. The V and J ends lost 8 bases and 5 bases respectively, with 3 bases between them. The CDR3 DNA is TGTGCCAGCGGGTATGGCTACACCTTC. Translating gives CASGYGYTF.

This clonotype was detected many times. The chain joins TRBV29-1 to TRBJ2-2; no clear D. The V gene's germline CDR1 is SQVTM and CDR2 ANQGSEA. The CDR3 covers 13 residues. Trimming removed 4 bases at V and 1 base at J, with 7 bases between. The CDR3 DNA reads as TGCAGCGTTGCTCGGCAGAACACCGGGGAGCTGTTTTTT. Translated: CSVARQNTGELFF.

This clonotype has a count of ten or more. This sequence joins TRBV9 and TRBJ1-3; the D is unclear. The CDR3 is 13 residues long. Germline values: CDR1 SGDLS, CDR2 YYNGEE. V was pared by 3 bases and J by 0 bases, with 4 bases between. The CDR3 DNA follows: TGTGCCAGCAGCGGGTACTCTGGAAACACCATATATTTT. This encodes CASSGYSGNTIYF.

This CDR3 is CASSPTQGGIFF. CDR3 DNA sequence: TGTGCCAGCAGTCCCACCCAGGGGGGTATATTCTTC. V and J are TRBV6-5 and TRBJ2-1; D possibly corresponds to TRBD1 (7 bases). The CDR3 runs to 12 residues. V shed 5 bases and J shed 16 bases, with 18 bases lying between them. From germline, CDR1 is MNHEY and CDR2 SVGAGI.

In this sample, this clonotype turned up a few times. The chain couples TRBV20-1 to TRBJ1-3; a weak D match, TRBD1 (5 bases). CDR1 is DFQATT and CDR2 is SNEGSKA in the germline V gene (reference sequence). CDR3 length equals 12 residues. V lost 7 bases, J lost 3 bases, and 10 bases lay in between. The CDR3 reads CSVRDLGNTIYF. In DNA, the CDR3 is TGCAGTGTCCGGGACCTTGGAAACACCATATATTTT.

The chain recombines TRBV12-3 or TRBV12-4 with TRBJ2-7; TRBD2 matches 7 bases. Trimming cost V 6 bases and J 6 bases; bases outside gene matches: 8. The CDR3 runs to 13 residues. The CDR3 DNA is TGTGCCAGCAGCAGACTAGCCCTCTCCGAGCAGTACTTC. Translation: CASSRLALSEQYF.

J is TRBJ2-1 and V is TRBV6-2 or TRBV6-3, with 9 bases matching TRBD2. Trimming removed 6 bases from V and 12 bases from J; junction bases left unmatched: 15. Germline V lookup: CDR1 MNHEY, CDR2 SVGEGT. The CDR3 runs to 15 residues. CDR3 sequence reads: CASSYPASGDQRQFF. CDR3 DNA sequence: TGTGCCAGCAGCTACCCGGCTAGCGGGGATCAACGGCAGTTCTTC.

This clonotype has only a few counts. The CDR3 region has the DNA TGTGCCAGCAGCTACCAGCAACCCCCGAATACGCAGTATTTT. The encoded protein is CASSYQQPPNTQYF. J is TRBJ2-3 and V is TRBV5-4; D is undetermined. CDR1 and CDR2 (germline): SGHNT, YYREEE (reference sequence). The germline V and J ends were trimmed by 3 bases and 7 bases, with 15 bases remaining between them. This CDR3 region has 14 residues.

This clonotype was found a few times. The CDR3 bases are TGCGCCAGCAGCCAAGGGGACCTCTCCTACGAGCAGTACTTC. Amino acids: CASSQGDLSYEQYF. The rearrangement uses TRBV4-1 and TRBJ2-7; the D call may be TRBD1 or TRBD2 (5 bases each). Trimming shortened V by 1 base and J by 0 bases, and 7 bases separated the two germline ends. The CDR3 is 14 amino acids. In germline, CDR1 is MGHRA, CDR2 YSYEKL.

A few counts support this clonotype. The V call is TRBV18, the J call TRBJ1-5; D remains ambiguous. The CDR3 spans 16 residues. Trimming removed 3 bases at V and 1 base at J, with 13 bases between. Germline lookup yields CDR1 KGHSH and CDR2 LQKENI. The DNA for the CDR3 is TGTGCCAGCTCACCCGAGAGACGTCTGAGCAATCAGCCCCAGCATTTT. Protein sequence: CASSPERRLSNQPQHF.

This clonotype was seen repeatedly, ten times or more. The V call is TRBV25-1, the J call TRBJ2-1; D perhaps matches TRBD2 (6 bases). Germline V gene lookup returns CDR1 MGHDK and CDR2 SYGVNS. This CDR3 region has 14 residues. V was shortened by 4 bases and J by 5 bases, with 12 bases between the two germline ends. The DNA for the CDR3 is TGTGCCAGCAGTGCCGGGGGACGCGACAATGAGCAGTTCTTC. Protein sequence: CASSAGGRDNEQFF.

As concerns this clonotype: A much larger clone sits a single nucleotide away, making a read error possible. This rearrangement joins TRBV28 to TRBJ2-7; D remains unclear. Germline lookup yields CDR1 MDHEN and CDR2 SYDVKM. Trimming shortened V by 5 bases and J by 7 bases, and 12 bases separated the two germline ends. The CDR3 consists of 12 residues. In DNA, the CDR3 is TGTGCCAGCAGTATGAAATGGGTGGAGCAGTACTTC. Its translation: CASSMKWVEQYF.

V is TRBV6-2 or TRBV6-3 and J is TRBJ2-2; tentatively, D is TRBD1 (5 bases). This CDR3 spans 15 amino acids. Germline CDR1 reads MNHEY; CDR2 reads SVGEGT. V gave up 4 bases and J gave up 4 bases, with 13 bases separating them. The CDR3 DNA is TGTGCCAGCAGTTGGGGCAGGGCGGTCACCGGGGAGCTGTTTTTT. It yields the protein CASSWGRAVTGELFF.

V is TRBV27 and J is TRBJ2-7; TRBD1 aligns across 8 bases. Germline V gene sequence: CDR1 MNHEY, CDR2 SMNVEV (reference sequence). This CDR3 is 15 amino acids long. V was pared by 5 bases and J by 5 bases, with 11 bases of the junction left unmatched. The CDR3 here is CASSRTRTGYDEQYF. The CDR3 DNA follows: TGTGCCAGCAGTCGAACCCGGACAGGGTACGACGAGCAGTACTTC.